Described below is a single TCR beta chain sequence and its context. The antigen is not known. CDR1 is ENHRY, CDR2 SYGVKD, per germline. The V and J ends lost 0 bases and 8 bases respectively, with 14 bases between them. The CDR3 has 14 residues. The data were obtained in a study of T cells in Graves' hyperthyroidism and ophthalmopathy. Study-wide findings and caveats: Median prediction lead before ophthalmopathy onset was 5 to 7 months with the model. Ophthalmopathy cases were set apart from stable hyperthyroidism by a 13 V-J model.

RNA transcripts gave rise to amplified TCR beta CDR3 regions. The study used the HTBI primer set for a first-round RT-PCR of the TCR CDR3. TCRdb redid the calling of the multiplex PCR reads with MiXCR, one entry per CDR3 protein. The data contain hundreds of thousands of distinct CDR3 sequences, less than 45% of them singletons. The sequenced sample consisted of peripheral blood or thyroid tissue (not recorded which). The source of this sequence is an adult man with Graves' disease, either hyperthyroidism or ophthalmopathy (not recorded which). The chain uses TRBV10-3 and TRBJ2-7; the D is unclear. CDR3 amino acids: CAISESTRQPQQYF. In DNA form, the CDR3 reads TGTGCCATCAGTGAGTCTACCAGGCAGCCCCAGCAGTACTTC.